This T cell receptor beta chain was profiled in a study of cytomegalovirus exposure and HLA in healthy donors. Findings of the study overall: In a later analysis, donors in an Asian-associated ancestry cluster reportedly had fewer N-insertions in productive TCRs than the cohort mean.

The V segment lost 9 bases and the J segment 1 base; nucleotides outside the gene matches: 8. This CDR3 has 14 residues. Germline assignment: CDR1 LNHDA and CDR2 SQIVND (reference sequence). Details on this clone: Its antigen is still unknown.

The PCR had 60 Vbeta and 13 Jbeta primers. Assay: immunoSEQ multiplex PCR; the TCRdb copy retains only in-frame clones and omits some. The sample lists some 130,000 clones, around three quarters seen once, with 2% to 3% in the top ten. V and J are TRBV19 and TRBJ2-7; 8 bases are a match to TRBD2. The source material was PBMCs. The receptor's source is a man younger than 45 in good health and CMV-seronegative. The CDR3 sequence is CASQSIAGSYEQYF. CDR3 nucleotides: TGTGCCAGCCAGTCGATAGCGGGATCCTACGAGCAGTACTTC.